This TCR beta chain was sequenced for a study of cytomegalovirus exposure and HLA in healthy donors. PCR was performed using 60 Vbeta and 13 Jbeta primers. Authors' methods: Roughly 11 million shared chains were among about 80 million unique TCR beta chains counted in a later analysis. Assay used: immunoSEQ multiplex PCR; TCRdb lists only in-frame clones, some missing. V, J and clone size are those of that table, while D and trimming were read from the DNA. This repertoire includes 150,000 to 200,000 clones. Findings of the study overall: Confirmation in vitro established that three CMV-associated chains were specific for CMV antigens. The authors later linked a missense DCLRE1C variant to TCR beta V- and J-gene trimming. A cluster of highly shared sequence variants was likely a sequencing artifact.

As to this clone: What it recognizes is unknown.

The TCR comes from a woman between 18 and 30 years old in good health and CMV-seropositive. The sequencing sample was made of PBMCs.

In DNA form, the CDR3 reads TGTGCCAGCAGCCGCACCTACCTAGCGGGGGAGGACAATGAGCAGTTCTTC. Translated, it gives CASSRTYLAGEDNEQFF. V and J are TRBV4-2 and TRBJ2-1; TRBD2 agrees at 10 bases. The V and J ends lost 4 bases and 5 bases, in that order; junction bases with no gene match: 11. The CDR3 runs to 17 residues. The germline V gene has CDR1 LGHNA and CDR2 YNFKEQ.